Below, 24 T cell receptor beta chains from the same sample are listed, as sequenced in a study of identical twins' blood T cells. TCRdb passed the 5' RACE reads through MiXCR, listing each CDR3 protein once. The repertoire has about 370,000 distinct CDR3 sequences, about 28% of them found once; the top ten carry around 5.6%. The sequenced sample consisted of PBMCs. The origin of the receptors is a woman between 18 and 49 years old in good health.

The CDR3 region is CSASDSGKGRNEQFF. CDR3 coding DNA: TGCAGTGCCAGCGATAGCGGGAAGGGGAGAAATGAGCAGTTCTTC. The rearrangement joins TRBV20-1 to TRBJ2-1, with 8 positions matching TRBD2. The J segment lost 7 bases and the V segment lost 6 bases, leaving 14 bases of the junction unmatched. Looked up from germline, CDR1 is DFQATT and CDR2 is SNEGSKA (reference sequence). This CDR3 is built from 15 residues.

The rearrangement uses TRBV24-1 and TRBJ2-3; TRBD1 matches at 11 bases. Germline CDR1 reads KGHDR; CDR2 reads SFDVKD. The CDR3 spans 16 residues. V lost 2 bases and J lost 3; bases outside the gene matches: 3. The CDR3 is CATSDYGQGATDTQYF. DNA for the CDR3: TGTGCCACCAGTGATTACGGACAGGGGGCAACAGATACGCAGTATTTT.

As regards this clonotype: A much bigger clone sits one base away, suggesting this may be a read error. As the CDR3 is not closed by the conserved phenylalanine or tryptophan, this likely results from a read error. The chain carries TRBV7-3 and TRBJ1-2; D uncertain. The CDR3 has 14 residues. The V gene's germline CDR1 is SGHTA and CDR2 FQGTGA. V was clipped by 4 bases and J by 2 bases, with 11 bases between them. CDR3 sequence (DNA): TGTGCCAGCAGCTCCCCTGGAGTCAACTATGGCTACACCCTC. Residues: CASSSPGVNYGYTL.

This clonotype was detected many times. V gene TRBV7-8 combines with J gene TRBJ2-7; D is unclear. There are 13 residues in the CDR3. Germline assignment: CDR1 SGHVS and CDR2 FQNEAQ. Trimming left V 3 bases short and J 6 bases short, with 12 bases between. The DNA for the CDR3 is TGTGCCAGCAGCTTTGCCGCTTCCGGCGAGCAGTACTTC. Translated, it gives CASSFAASGEQYF.

This clonotype was found many times. The J gene is TRBJ1-5, the V gene TRBV19; no definite D call. Germline values: CDR1 LNHDA, CDR2 SQIVND (reference sequence). The CDR3 consists of 13 residues. The V and J ends lost 5 bases and 5 bases respectively, with 10 bases between them. CDR3 DNA sequence: TGTGCCAGTAGTCGGCCAACGGATCAGCCCCAGCATTTT. Encoded protein: CASSRPTDQPQHF. Variable domain in full (rest from reference TRBV19 and TRBJ1-5): DGGITQSPKYLFRKEGQNVTLSCEQNLNHDAMYWYRQDPGQGLRLIYYSQIVNDFQKGDIAEGYSVSREKKESFPLTVTSAQKNPTAFYLCASSRPTDQPQHFGDGTRLSIL.

The chain links TRBV5-1 to TRBJ2-1; 7 bases fit TRBD2. Per the germline V gene, CDR1 is SGHRS and CDR2 is YFSETQ. V lost 4 bases to trimming and J lost 9 bases; unmatched junction nucleotides: 13. This CDR3 comprises 15 residues. The CDR3 bases are TGCGCCAGCAGCCTTTACAGCGGGATGGGGGGTGAGCAGTTCTTC. The encoded protein is CASSLYSGMGGEQFF.

The gene calls are TRBV12-3 or TRBV12-4 and TRBJ1-2; TRBD1 matches 10 bases. The CDR3 totals 14 residues. J lost 7 bases, V lost 3 bases, and 5 bases had no gene match. The CDR3 is CASSLTGGAPGYTF. In DNA form, the CDR3 reads TGTGCCAGCAGTTTGACAGGGGGCGCGCCTGGCTACACCTTC.

There are a few counts of this clonotype. The chain has TRBV3-1 and TRBJ1-2; D is unresolved. Trimming left V 1 base short and J 7 bases short, with 10 bases between. Germline lookup yields CDR1 LGHDT and CDR2 YNNKEL (reference sequence). The CDR3 covers 13 residues. CDR3 sequence: CASSQGVEVGYTF. In DNA, the CDR3 is TGTGCCAGCAGCCAAGGAGTCGAGGTTGGCTACACCTTC. The full variable domain, completed using reference TRBV3-1 and TRBJ1-2, is DTAVSQTPKYLVTQMGNDKSIKCEQNLGHDTMYWYKQDSKKFLKIMFSYNNKELIINETVPNRFSPKSPDKAHLNLHINSLELGDSAVYFCASSQGVEVGYTFGSGTRLTVV.

Ten or more counts support this clonotype. The CDR3 here is CASSNAMGLTEAFF. The CDR3 nucleotides read TGTGCCAGTAGTAATGCGATGGGGTTAACTGAAGCTTTCTTT. The rearrangement uses TRBV19 and TRBJ1-1; D is uncertain. CDR3 size: 14 residues. Germline loops: CDR1 LNHDA, CDR2 SQIVND (reference sequence). V was cut by 4 bases and J by 5 bases, with 14 bases left in between.

The V and J genes are TRBV7-9 and TRBJ1-2; D uncertain. Trimming shortened V by 4 bases and J by 2 bases, and 17 bases separated the two germline ends. This CDR3 spans 16 amino acids. Germline CDR1 SEHNR, CDR2 FQNEAQ (reference sequence). The CDR3 spells CASSSPSPNLNYGYTF. Written as DNA, the CDR3 is TGTGCCAGCAGCTCCCCCTCGCCCAACCTCAACTATGGCTACACCTTC.

The chain joins TRBV5-4 to TRBJ1-1; tentative D call: TRBD1 (6 bases). Trimming removed 4 bases at V and 2 bases at J, with 24 bases between. The CDR3 length is 18 residues. Germline assignment: CDR1 SGHNT and CDR2 YYREEE (reference sequence). CDR3 region: CASSPHLRGGLENTEAFF. The CDR3, as DNA: TGTGCCAGCAGCCCCCACCTTAGGGGGGGTCTAGAAAACACTGAAGCTTTCTTT.

This clonotype was found a few times. J is TRBJ1-3 and V is TRBV7-9; D is uncertain. This CDR3 region has 16 residues. Trimming stripped 4 bases from V and 4 bases from J, with 17 bases between. Germline CDR1 SEHNR, CDR2 FQNEAQ (reference sequence). Written as DNA, the CDR3 is TGTGCCAGCAGCTCGCCATGGAGGGTTGAAGGAAACACCATATATTTT. It specifies CASSSPWRVEGNTIYF.

This clonotype has only a few counts. The chain uses TRBV28 and TRBJ2-7; weak D call: TRBD1 (6 bases). The CDR3 spans 16 residues. CDR1 and CDR2 (germline): MDHEN, SYDVKM. V was cut by 2 bases and J by 0 bases, with 14 bases left in between. CDR3 sequence: CASSLDQGTSSYEQYF. As DNA, the CDR3 is TGTGCCAGCAGTTTAGACCAGGGGACAAGCTCCTACGAGCAGTACTTC.

This clonotype was picked up one time. This chain connects TRBV19 to TRBJ1-5; the match to TRBD1 covers 11 bases. The germline CDR1 and CDR2 sequences are LNHDA and SQIVND (reference sequence). V lost 7 bases and J lost 0; bases outside the gene matches: 8. CDR3 length equals 17 residues. In DNA form, the CDR3 reads TGTGCCAGTACGGGACAGGGGGTCCTCTATAGCAATCAGCCCCAGCATTTT. Protein product: CASTGQGVLYSNQPQHF.

The chain recombines TRBV6-5 with TRBJ1-5; D is ambiguous. This CDR3 has 14 residues. Between the trimmed V and J ends, which lost 5 bases and 9 bases, there was a span of 17 bases. The germline V gene encodes CDR1 MNHEY and CDR2 SVGAGI. The DNA of the CDR3 is TGTGCCAGCAGTCCGGGCCCGTCTTTCCGGCCCCAGCATTTT. Translating it yields CASSPGPSFRPQHF.

This clonotype came up a few times. The chain carries TRBV10-3 and TRBJ1-2; 7 bases map to TRBD1. The CDR3 consists of 15 residues. The V gene end was trimmed by 3 bases and the J gene end by 3 bases; junction bases not matched to a gene: 7. Germline V gene data show CDR1 as ENHRY and CDR2 as SYGVKD. The CDR3 region has the DNA TGTGCCATCAGTGAAACCCGGACAGGAGACTATGGCTACACCTTC. Its translation is CAISETRTGDYGYTF.

V and J are TRBV3-1 and TRBJ2-7; 9 positions agree with TRBD2. CDR1 is LGHDT, CDR2 YNNKEL, per germline (reference sequence). The ends lost 3 bases at V and 0 bases at J; junction bases unmatched: 12. This CDR3 comprises 18 residues. CDR3 sequence: CASSHPSTSSGISYEQYF. Written as DNA, the CDR3 is TGTGCCAGCAGCCACCCTTCGACGTCTAGCGGGATCTCCTACGAGCAGTACTTC.

Worth noting for this clonotype: Germline is not matched at one junction end, which may reflect a read error. The chain couples TRBV7-7 to TRBJ1-1; D call uncertain. CDR3 length equals 14 residues. Germline CDR1 SSHAT, CDR2 FNYEAQ (reference sequence). The CDR3 region is CASSPAPSNTEAFF. Here the CDR3 DNA reads TGTGCTAGCAGCCCTGCTCCCTCTAACACTGAAGCTTTCTTT.

The rearrangement links TRBV5-1 to TRBJ1-1; D unresolved. Between the trimmed V and J ends, which lost 5 bases and 1 base, there was a span of 9 bases. Germline-derived CDR1 and CDR2 are SGHRS and YFSETQ. The CDR3 extends over 13 amino acids. Here the CDR3 DNA reads TGCGCCAGCAGGGAGACGTCGAACACTGAAGCTTTCTTT. Amino acids: CASRETSNTEAFF.

This sequence joins TRBV20-1 and TRBJ2-5; 8 bases fit TRBD2. Trimming cost V 6 bases and J 1 base; bases outside gene matches: 19. The CDR3 sequence is 18 residues long. Looked up from germline, CDR1 is DFQATT and CDR2 is SNEGSKA (reference sequence). The CDR3 sequence is CSAMGLGFNYSPQETQYF. The CDR3 DNA sequence: TGCAGTGCCATGGGACTAGGGTTTAATTACTCGCCCCAAGAGACCCAGTACTTC.

The chain uses TRBV27 and TRBJ2-3; 12 bases align to TRBD2. The CDR3 contains 17 residues. Looked up from germline, CDR1 is MNHEY and CDR2 is SMNVEV (reference sequence). J gave up 2 bases and V 3 bases, and 6 bases lay outside the gene matches. This chain's CDR3 is CASSFLLAGGNTDTQYF. As DNA, the CDR3 is TGTGCCAGCAGTTTCCTACTAGCGGGGGGTAACACAGATACGCAGTATTTT.

This clonotype was found a few times. The rearrangement links TRBV20-1 to TRBJ2-5; tentative D call: TRBD2 (5 bases). Between the trimmed V and J ends, which lost 6 bases and 2 bases, there was a span of 13 bases. The germline CDR1 and CDR2 sequences are DFQATT and SNEGSKA (reference sequence). The CDR3 is made up of 13 amino acids. In DNA, the CDR3 is TGCAGTGCCCCCGGTGAGGGTCAAGAGACCCAGTACTTC. This sequence encodes CSAPGEGQETQYF.

This chain connects TRBV12-3 or TRBV12-4 to TRBJ1-2; 7 positions agree with TRBD1. The CDR3 is 14 amino acids. V was clipped by 4 bases and J by 0 bases; unmatched bases: 2. CDR3 bases: TGTGCCAGCAGTTACAGGGGATCTAACTATGGCTACACCTTC. Translating gives CASSYRGSNYGYTF.

V is TRBV6-5 and J is TRBJ1-6, with 7 bases matching TRBD1. Germline V lookup: CDR1 MNHEY, CDR2 SVGAGI. This CDR3 is 14 amino acids long. Germline trimming cut 6 bases from V and 4 bases from J; bases unmatched to any gene: 3. CDR3 bases: TGTGCCAGCAGACGGGACAGTTATAATTCACCCCTCCACTTT. Translated, it gives CASRRDSYNSPLHF.